This T cell receptor (beta chain) appears in the sequencing data of a study of cytomegalovirus exposure and HLA in healthy donors. General study points: For most TCR sequences rarity was the rule, although some public TCRs occurred in many donors. Sequencing depth roughly uniform across donors was assumed in presence/absence analyses.

V lost 4 bases and J lost 7, with 14 bases in between. Germline-derived CDR1 and CDR2 are SGHRS and YFSETQ. CDR3 length: 14 amino acids. Nominally healthy donors were sampled, though unrecorded immune exposures were likely. As for this clone: What it binds is not known.

PCR amplification relied on 60 Vbeta primers (plus 13 Jbeta primers). The protocol was immunoSEQ multiplex PCR, while the TCRdb copy is restricted to in-frame clones and leaves out a portion. The sample consists of roughly 150,000 clones, around 80% of them appearing once. Specimen: PBMCs. The sequence derives from a male donor in good health and CMV-seronegative. The chain uses TRBV5-1 and TRBJ2-2, with D perhaps TRBD2 (5 bases). The CDR3 loop is CASSLSGSSGELFF. The CDR3 DNA reads TGCGCCAGCAGCCTAAGCGGCTCCAGCGGGGAGCTGTTTTTT.